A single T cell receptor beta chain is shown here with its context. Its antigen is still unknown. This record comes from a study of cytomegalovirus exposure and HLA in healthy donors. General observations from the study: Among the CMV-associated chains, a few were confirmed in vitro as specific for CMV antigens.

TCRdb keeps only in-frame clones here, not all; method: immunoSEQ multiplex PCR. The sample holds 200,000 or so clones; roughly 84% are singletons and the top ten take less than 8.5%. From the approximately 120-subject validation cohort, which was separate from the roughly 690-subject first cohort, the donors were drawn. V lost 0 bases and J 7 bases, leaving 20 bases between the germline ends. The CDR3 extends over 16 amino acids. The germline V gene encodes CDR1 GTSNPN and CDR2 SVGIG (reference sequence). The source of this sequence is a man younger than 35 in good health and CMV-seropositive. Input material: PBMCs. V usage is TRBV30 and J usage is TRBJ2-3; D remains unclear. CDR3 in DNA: TGTGCCTGGAGTGTAAGGAGTCGGAGCTACCGGTATACGCAGTATTTT. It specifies CAWSVRSRSYRYTQYF.